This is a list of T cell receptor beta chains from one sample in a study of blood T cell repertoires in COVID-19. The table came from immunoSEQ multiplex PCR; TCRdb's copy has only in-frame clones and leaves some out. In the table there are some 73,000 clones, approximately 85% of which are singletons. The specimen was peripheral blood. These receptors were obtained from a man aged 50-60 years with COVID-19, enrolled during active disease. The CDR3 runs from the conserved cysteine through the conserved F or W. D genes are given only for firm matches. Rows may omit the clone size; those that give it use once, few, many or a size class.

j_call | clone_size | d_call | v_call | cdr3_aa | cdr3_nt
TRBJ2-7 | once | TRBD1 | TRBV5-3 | CARSLAKDRGTYEQYF | TGTGCCAGAAGCTTGGCGAAGGACAGGGGGACCTACGAGCAGTACTTC
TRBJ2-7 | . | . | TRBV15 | CATSRVGGRYEQYF | TGTGCCACCAGCAGAGTAGGAGGGCGGTACGAGCAGTACTTC
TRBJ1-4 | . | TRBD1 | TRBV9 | CASSRQGAREKLFF | TGTGCCAGCAGTCGACAGGGGGCACGGGAAAAACTGTTTTTT
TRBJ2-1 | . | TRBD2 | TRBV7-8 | CASSLRSFGTSFHNEQFF | TGTGCCAGCAGCTTAAGGTCATTTGGGACTAGCTTCCACAATGAGCAGTTCTTC
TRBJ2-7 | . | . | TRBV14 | CASSQINRDYEQYF | TGTGCCAGCAGCCAAATTAACCGAGACTACGAGCAGTACTTC
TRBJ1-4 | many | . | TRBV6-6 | CASSVGYEKLFF | TGTGCCAGCAGTGTCGGGTATGAAAAACTGTTTTTT
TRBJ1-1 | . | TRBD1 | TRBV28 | CASSLDRVRSTEAFF | TGTGCCAGCAGCCTTGACAGGGTGAGATCCACTGAAGCTTTCTTT
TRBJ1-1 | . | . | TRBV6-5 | CASSTQGGGTEAFF | TGTGCCAGCAGTACCCAGGGAGGAGGGACTGAAGCTTTCTTT
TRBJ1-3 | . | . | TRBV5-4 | CASSLGGQGFSGNTIYF | TGTGCCAGCAGCTTGGGAGGGCAGGGGTTCTCTGGAAACACCATATATTTT
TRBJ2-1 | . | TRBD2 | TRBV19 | CASSGMTSGTYNEQFF | TGTGCCAGTAGCGGGATGACTAGCGGGACCTACAATGAGCAGTTCTTC
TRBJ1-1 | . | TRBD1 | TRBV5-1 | CASSQEISRTGEAEAFF | TGCGCCAGCAGCCAAGAGATATCTCGGACAGGTGAGGCTGAAGCTTTCTTT
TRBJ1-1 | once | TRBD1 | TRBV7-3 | CASSSRQGTEAFF | TGTGCCAGCAGCTCCCGACAGGGGACTGAAGCTTTCTTT
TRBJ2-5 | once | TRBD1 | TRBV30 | CAWRGTGLGETQYF | TGTGCCTGGAGGGGGACAGGGTTGGGAGAGACCCAGTACTTC
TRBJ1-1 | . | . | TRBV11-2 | CASSLVSRGGEAFF | TGTGCCAGCAGCTTAGTTTCCAGGGGCGGAGAAGCTTTCTTT
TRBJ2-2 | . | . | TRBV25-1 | CASMGLLNTGELFF | TGTGCCAGCATGGGACTTTTGAACACCGGGGAGCTGTTTTTT
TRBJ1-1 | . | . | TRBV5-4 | CASSLDGSGGLNTEAFF | TGTGCCAGCAGCTTGGACGGGTCCGGAGGGCTGAACACTGAAGCTTTCTTT
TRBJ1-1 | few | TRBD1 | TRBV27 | CASRETGSTEAFF | TGTGCCAGCAGGGAGACAGGGTCAACTGAAGCTTTCTTT
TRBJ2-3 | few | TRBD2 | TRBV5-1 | CASSPGLAGSTDTQYF | TGCGCCAGCAGCCCGGGACTAGCGGGCAGCACAGATACGCAGTATTTT
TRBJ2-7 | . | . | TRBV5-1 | CASGLGGTYEQYF | TGCGCCAGCGGGCTTGGCGGGACCTACGAGCAGTACTTC
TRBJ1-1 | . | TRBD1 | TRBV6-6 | CASRLDSTGGNTEAFF | TGTGCCAGCAGACTAGATTCTACAGGGGGGAACACTGAAGCTTTCTTT
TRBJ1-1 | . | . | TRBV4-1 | CASSQGPHRQGSTEAFF | TGCGCCAGCAGCCAAGGTCCCCACCGGCAGGGGAGTACTGAAGCTTTCTTT
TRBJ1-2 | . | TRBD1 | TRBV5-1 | CASSLGQGGYGYTF | TGCGCCAGCAGCCTAGGACAGGGAGGGTATGGCTACACCTTC
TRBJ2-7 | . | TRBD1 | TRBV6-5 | CASSPYRGSYEQYF | TGTGCCAGCAGTCCCTACAGGGGGTCCTACGAGCAGTACTTC
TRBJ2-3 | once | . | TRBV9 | CASSVSQRTSTDTQYF | TGTGCCAGCAGCGTTAGTCAGCGAACTAGCACAGATACGCAGTATTTT
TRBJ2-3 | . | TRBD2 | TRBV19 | CASSGGLASTDTQYF | TGTGCCAGTAGTGGGGGACTAGCCAGCACAGATACGCAGTATTTT
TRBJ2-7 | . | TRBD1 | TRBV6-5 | CASSRTGGEQYF | TGTGCCAGCAGCCGGACAGGTGGGGAGCAGTACTTC
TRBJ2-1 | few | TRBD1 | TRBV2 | CASSASYRGSSYNEQFF | TGTGCCAGCAGTGCTTCATACAGGGGAAGCTCCTACAATGAGCAGTTCTTC
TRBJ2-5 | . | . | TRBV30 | CAWTMSETQYF | TGTGCCTGGACCATGTCAGAGACCCAGTACTTC
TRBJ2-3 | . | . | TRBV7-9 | CASSPVQGLQYF | TGTGCCAGCAGCCCAGTGCAGGGGCTTCAGTATTTT
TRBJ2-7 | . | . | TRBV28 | CASSFPFYEQYF | TGTGCCAGCAGTTTCCCATTCTACGAGCAGTACTTC
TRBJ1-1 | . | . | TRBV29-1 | CSVEGTPNQATEAFF | TGCAGCGTTGAGGGGACACCGAATCAGGCCACTGAAGCTTTCTTT
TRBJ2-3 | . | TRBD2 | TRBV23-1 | CASSQESSGNEAQSAQYF | TGCGCCAGCAGTCAAGAGTCTAGCGGGAATGAAGCCCAGTCCGCGCAGTATTTT
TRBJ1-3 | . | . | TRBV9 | CASSPRGGGNTIYF | TGTGCCAGCAGCCCCCGGGGAGGTGGAAACACCATATATTTT
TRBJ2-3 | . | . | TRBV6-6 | CASSYGTGDRDTQYF | TGTGCCAGCAGTTACGGCACAGGCGATAGAGATACGCAGTATTTT
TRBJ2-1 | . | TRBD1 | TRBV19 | CASSSRQGPYNEQFF | TGTGCCAGTAGTAGCCGACAGGGCCCCTACAATGAGCAGTTCTTC
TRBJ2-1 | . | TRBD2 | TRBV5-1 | CASSSNRLAGTDNEQFF | TGCGCCAGCAGCTCCAACCGACTAGCGGGAACCGACAATGAGCAGTTCTTC
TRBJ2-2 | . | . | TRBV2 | CASSLNTGELFF | TGTGCCAGCAGTCTGAACACCGGGGAGCTGTTTTTT
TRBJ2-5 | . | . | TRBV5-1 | CASSPGLTEETQYF | TGCGCCAGCAGCCCAGGACTTACCGAAGAGACCCAGTACTTC
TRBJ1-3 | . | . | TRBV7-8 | CASSPGGVGRAGNTIYF | TGTGCCAGCAGCCCCGGGGGTGTGGGCCGAGCTGGAAACACCATATATTTT
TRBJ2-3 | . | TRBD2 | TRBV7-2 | CASSLGAGGSTDTQYF | TGTGCCAGCAGCTTAGGTGCGGGAGGCAGCACAGATACGCAGTATTTT
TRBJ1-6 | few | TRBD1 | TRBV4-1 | CASSQTGTGYSPLHF | TGCGCCAGCAGCCAAACCGGGACAGGGTATTCACCCCTCCACTTT
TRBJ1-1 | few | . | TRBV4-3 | CASSQVGSGNTEAFF | TGCGCCAGCAGCCAAGTGGGAAGCGGCAACACTGAAGCTTTCTTT
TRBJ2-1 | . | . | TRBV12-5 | CASGLEAQGDEQFF | TGTGCTAGTGGTTTGGAAGCGCAGGGTGATGAGCAGTTCTTC
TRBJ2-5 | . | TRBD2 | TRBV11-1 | CASSEAGEKETQYF | TGTGCCAGCAGCGAAGCGGGAGAAAAGGAGACCCAGTACTTC
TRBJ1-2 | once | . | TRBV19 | CASSIASPYYGYTF | TGTGCCAGTAGTATAGCAAGCCCCTACTATGGCTACACCTTC
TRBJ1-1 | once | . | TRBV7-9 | CASSRRQDTEAFF | TGTGCCAGCAGCAGAAGACAGGACACTGAAGCTTTCTTT
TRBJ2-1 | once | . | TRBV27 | CASMVADYNEQFF | TGTGCCAGCATGGTAGCGGACTACAATGAGCAGTTCTTC
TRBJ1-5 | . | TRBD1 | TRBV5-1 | CASSVAGTGNQPQHF | TGCGCCAGCAGCGTCGCCGGGACAGGAAATCAGCCCCAGCATTTT
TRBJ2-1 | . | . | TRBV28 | CASNSQPGDEQFF | TGTGCCAGCAACTCCCAGCCTGGAGATGAGCAGTTCTTC
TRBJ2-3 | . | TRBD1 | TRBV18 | CASSLDRAADTQYF | TGTGCCAGCTCCCTCGACAGGGCGGCAGATACGCAGTATTTT
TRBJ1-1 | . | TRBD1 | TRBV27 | CASSFSGTGGPRGTEAFF | TGTGCCAGCAGTTTCTCCGGGACAGGGGGGCCCCGGGGCACTGAAGCTTTCTTT
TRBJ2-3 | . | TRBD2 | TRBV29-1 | CSVETGGDTQYF | TGCAGCGTTGAAACCGGGGGGGATACGCAGTATTTT
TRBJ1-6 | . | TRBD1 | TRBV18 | CASSPAGTGENSPLHF | TGTGCCAGCTCACCTGCAGGGACAGGGGAAAATTCACCCCTCCACTTT
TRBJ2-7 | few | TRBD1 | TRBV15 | CATSPRTGREQYF | TGTGCCACCAGCCCCCGGACAGGGCGCGAGCAGTACTTC
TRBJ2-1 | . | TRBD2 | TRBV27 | CASSPLAGEENEQFF | TGTGCCAGCAGCCCGTTAGCGGGAGAGGAAAATGAGCAGTTCTTC
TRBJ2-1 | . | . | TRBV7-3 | CASSTQGSYNEQFF | TGTGCCAGCAGCACCCAGGGTTCCTACAATGAGCAGTTCTTC
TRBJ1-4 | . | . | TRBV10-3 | CAISEGGATNEKLFF | TGTGCCATCAGTGAGGGGGGGGCAACTAATGAAAAACTGTTTTTT
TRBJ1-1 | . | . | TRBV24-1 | CAASDSTNEAFF | TGTGCCGCCTCAGACAGTACTAATGAAGCTTTCTTT
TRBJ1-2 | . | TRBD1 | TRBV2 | CASRGQTGDNYGYTF | TGTGCCAGCCGGGGACAGACAGGGGACAACTATGGCTACACCTTC